The next 17 T cell receptor beta chains were all read from a single sample in a study of shared clonotypes between healthy human individuals. The method was immunoSEQ multiplex PCR; TCRdb's version includes in-frame clones alone and lacks a portion of them. This sample has 950,000 to 1,100,000 clones; 60% to 80% occur once, and the top ten carry about 1.5%. Material for sequencing was memory CD4+ T cells sorted from blood. Subset indicated: CD45RA-negative fraction. Receptors were obtained from a man younger than 30 in good health.

The rearrangement uses TRBV19 and TRBJ2-1; D uncertain. Trimming removed 2 bases from V and 0 bases from J, with 5 bases in between. The CDR3 length is 14 residues. Germline CDR1 and CDR2: LNHDA and SQIVND (reference sequence). CDR3 bases: TGTGCCAGTAGTATACAGTCCTCCTACAATGAGCAGTTCTTC. This sequence encodes CASSIQSSYNEQFF.

V gene TRBV19 combines with J gene TRBJ2-2, with D perhaps being TRBD1 or TRBD2 (5 bases each). Germline loops: CDR1 LNHDA, CDR2 SQIVND (reference sequence). This CDR3 comprises 14 residues. V shed 5 bases and J shed 6 bases, with 13 bases lying between them. The CDR3 sequence is CASSPTVGAGELFF. The CDR3 region has the DNA TGTGCCAGTAGTCCGACAGTGGGGGCCGGGGAGCTGTTTTTT.

The chain employs TRBV11-3 and TRBJ2-4; D is perhaps TRBD1 or TRBD2 (5 bases each). Trimming removed 4 bases at V and 10 bases at J, with 11 bases between. Per the germline V gene, CDR1 is SGHNT and CDR2 is YENEEA. The CDR3 sequence is 12 residues long. CDR3 in amino acids: CASSSGPGIQYF. CDR3 coding DNA: TGTGCCAGCAGCTCGGGACCGGGTATTCAGTACTTC.

This chain links TRBV2 with TRBJ2-1; D gene uncertain. The CDR3 has 11 residues. Trimming removed 8 bases at V and 7 bases at J, with 9 bases between. Germline CDR1 SNHLY, CDR2 FYNNEI. CDR3 bases: TGTGCCAGCCGTTGGGGTAATGAGCAGTTCTTC. As protein: CASRWGNEQFF. Filled out from reference TRBV2 and TRBJ2-1, the complete variable domain reads EPEVTQTPSHQVTQMGQEVILRCVPISNHLYFYWYRQILGQKVEFLVSFYNNEISEKSEIFDDQFSVERPDGSNFTLKIRSTKLEDSAMYFCASRWGNEQFFGPGTRLTVL.

The V and J genes are TRBV5-1 and TRBJ1-2; perhaps TRBD1 as D (5 bases). V was shortened by 0 bases and J by 4 bases, with 7 bases between the two germline ends. Germline loops: CDR1 SGHRS, CDR2 YFSETQ. The CDR3 runs 13 residues. The CDR3 loop is CASSLEGLYGYTF. CDR3 DNA: TGCGCCAGCAGCTTGGAGGGACTCTATGGCTACACCTTC.

In its sample, this clone was seen once. The genes are TRBV5-1 and TRBJ1-1; no firm D call. Per the germline V gene, CDR1 is SGHRS and CDR2 is YFSETQ. Trimming stripped 4 bases from V and 0 bases from J, with 13 bases between. This CDR3 has 15 amino acids. CDR3 nucleotide sequence: TGCGCCAGCAGCCCAGACCCTCAGGTGAACACTGAAGCTTTCTTT. Protein product: CASSPDPQVNTEAFF.

This chain uses TRBV7-2 with TRBJ2-7; the D is unclear. V lost 1 base to trimming and J lost 3 bases, with 10 bases between them. This CDR3 has 14 amino acids. The germline gives CDR1 SGHTA, CDR2 FQGNSA. The CDR3 DNA sequence: TGTGCCAGCAGCTTAGAGCCGCTGAGCTACGAGCAGTACTTC. Amino acid sequence: CASSLEPLSYEQYF.

J is TRBJ2-7 and V is TRBV4-1; the D is unclear. Germline loops: CDR1 MGHRA, CDR2 YSYEKL. V lost 1 base to trimming and J lost 6 bases, with 22 bases between them. This CDR3 is 17 amino acids long. The CDR3, as DNA: TGCGCCAGCAGCCAAGGAGTAGGCGCCTCCCCCAGGATCGAGCAGTACTTC. This gives the protein CASSQGVGASPRIEQYF.

This chain uses TRBV6-5 with TRBJ2-5; no definite D call. The CDR3 loop spans 13 amino acids. Germline values: CDR1 MNHEY, CDR2 SVGAGI. V lost 6 bases, J lost 7 bases, and 15 bases lay in between. CDR3 loop: CASSAPPHGTQYF. CDR3 nucleotides: TGTGCCAGCAGCGCCCCCCCCCATGGGACCCAGTACTTC.

CDR3 bases: TGTGCCAGCAGTGAGTTCCAGGGTAACTATGGCTACACCTTC. Translation: CASSEFQGNYGYTF. The chain is built from TRBV6-1 and TRBJ1-2; D is perhaps TRBD1 (5 bases). This CDR3 has 14 residues. The V end was cut by 3 bases, the J end by 1 base, with 9 bases between. Germline V CDR1 and CDR2: MNHNS, SASEGT.

The rearrangement joins TRBV20-1 to TRBJ1-1, with TRBD1 matching 7 bases. CDR1 is DFQATT, CDR2 SNEGSKA, per germline (reference sequence). This CDR3 spans 11 amino acids. J lost 11 bases, V lost 5 bases, and 8 bases had no gene match. CDR3 sequence reads: CSAPQGLEAFF. The CDR3 DNA follows: TGCAGTGCTCCACAGGGGCTCGAGGCTTTCTTT.

V gene TRBV6-6 combines with J gene TRBJ2-1; the D gene is possibly TRBD2 (6 bases). Trimming removed 0 bases at V and 0 bases at J, with 9 bases between. The CDR3 spans 16 residues. Germline CDR1 is MNHNY and CDR2 is SVGAGI (reference sequence). The CDR3 sequence is CASSYSPSASYNEQFF. The CDR3 DNA reads as TGTGCCAGCAGTTACTCTCCTAGCGCCTCCTACAATGAGCAGTTCTTC.

This clone was recorded only once. V and J are TRBV18 and TRBJ2-1, with 9 bases fitting TRBD2. The CDR3 length is 19 residues. Germline V gene lookup returns CDR1 KGHSH and CDR2 LQKENI. Trimming at V came to 3 bases and at J to 2 bases, leaving 14 bases not matched to a gene. As DNA, the CDR3 is TGTGCCAGCTCACCCGTTTCCTTACTAGCGGGCCTCACCTACAATGAGCAGTTCTTC. Protein: CASSPVSLLAGLTYNEQFF.

Remarks on this clone: The sample has other DNA sequences that encode this CDR3 too. The V and J genes are TRBV9 and TRBJ2-3; D is uncertain. The CDR3 sequence is 14 residues long. In germline, CDR1 is SGDLS, CDR2 YYNGEE. Trimming removed 4 bases at V and 0 bases at J, with 9 bases between. CDR3 sequence reads: CASSPQTSTDTQYF. In nucleotides, the CDR3 is TGTGCCAGCAGCCCCCAAACTAGCACAGATACGCAGTATTTT.

The chain recombines TRBV27 with TRBJ1-6; D unresolved. Germline lookup yields CDR1 MNHEY and CDR2 SMNVEV (reference sequence). Deletions cut 2 bases from V and 0 bases from J, with 8 bases between. This CDR3 is 16 amino acids long. The CDR3 region has the DNA TGTGCCAGCAGTTTAGTGGCCATCTCCTATAATTCACCCCTCCACTTT. Protein sequence: CASSLVAISYNSPLHF.

At least ten counts were recorded for this clone. The CDR3 sequence: CASSQLGGNSPLHF. CDR3 DNA sequence: TGTGCCAGCAGCCAGTTGGGGGGGAATTCACCCCTCCACTTT. The gene calls are TRBV14 and TRBJ1-6, with TRBD1 as a possible D gene (5 bases). This CDR3 spans 14 amino acids. Germline CDR1 reads SGHDN; CDR2 reads FVKESK. Trimming pared 3 bases from V and 7 bases from J, leaving 10 bases between.

The J gene is TRBJ2-5, the V gene TRBV2, with D unclear. Gene TRBJ2-7 matches the end of the DNA better, so the J call may be wrong. This CDR3 has 13 residues. Per germline, CDR1 SNHLY and CDR2 FYNNEI. CDR3 bases: TGTGCCAGCAGTGAATCTTGGACGGGCGAGCAGTACTTC. Encoded protein: CASSESWTGEQYF.